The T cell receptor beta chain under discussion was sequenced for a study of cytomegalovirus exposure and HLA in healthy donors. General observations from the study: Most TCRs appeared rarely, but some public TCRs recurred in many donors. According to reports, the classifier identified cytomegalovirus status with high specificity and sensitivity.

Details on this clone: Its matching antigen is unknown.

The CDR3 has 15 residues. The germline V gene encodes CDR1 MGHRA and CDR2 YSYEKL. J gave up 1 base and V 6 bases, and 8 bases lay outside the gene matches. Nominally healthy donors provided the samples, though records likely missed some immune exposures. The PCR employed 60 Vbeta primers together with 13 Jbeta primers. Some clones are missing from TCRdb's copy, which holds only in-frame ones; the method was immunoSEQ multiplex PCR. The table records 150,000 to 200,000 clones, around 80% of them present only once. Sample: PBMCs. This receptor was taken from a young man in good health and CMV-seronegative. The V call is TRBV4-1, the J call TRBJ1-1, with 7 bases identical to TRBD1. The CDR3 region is CASRAPGQKNTEAFF. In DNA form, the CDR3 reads TGCGCCAGCAGGGCCCCGGGACAGAAGAACACTGAAGCTTTCTTT.